Presented here are 10 T cell receptor beta chains from one specimen sequenced in a study of T-cell memory formation after mild COVID-19. TCRdb itself ran the 5' RACE reads through MiXCR, one entry per CDR3 protein. Of approximately 250,000 distinct CDR3 sequences detected, about a sixth appear once; the ten largest clones hold 22%. The specimen sequenced was PBMCs or a T cell subset sorted from them (not recorded which). Receptors originate from a man in his late teens or twenties who had mild COVID-19 (a few samples of this study predate the infection). Cell type and time point are not known.

This rearrangement joins TRBV27 to TRBJ2-7; the D gene is possibly TRBD1 (6 bases). CDR3 size: 14 residues. Germline loops: CDR1 MNHEY, CDR2 SMNVEV (reference sequence). V dropped 6 bases and J dropped 1 base, with 13 bases sitting between them. This CDR3 reads CASSRTVGSYEQYV. The CDR3 bases are TGTGCCAGCAGCCGGACAGTTGGGTCCTACGAGCAGTACGTC.

The gene calls are TRBV6-1 and TRBJ1-2, with unresolved D. CDR1 is MNHNS and CDR2 is SASEGT in the germline V gene. Between the trimmed V and J ends, which lost 4 bases and 4 bases, there was a span of 7 bases. This CDR3 comprises 12 residues. Written as DNA, the CDR3 is TGTGCCAGCAGTGTGACGGTCTATGGCTACACCTTC. Translated, it gives CASSVTVYGYTF.

This rearrangement joins TRBV7-8 to TRBJ2-3, with 9 bases aligning to TRBD2. This CDR3 comprises 14 residues. Trimming took 5 bases from V and 4 from J; bases not matched to a gene: 4. Germline loops: CDR1 SGHVS, CDR2 FQNEAQ. The chain's CDR3 is CASSRRGGPDTQYF. CDR3 in DNA: TGTGCCAGCAGCCGGCGGGGGGGACCAGATACGCAGTATTTT.

V is TRBV25-1 and J is TRBJ2-7; tentative D call: TRBD2 (5 bases). Germline V gene sequence: CDR1 MGHDK, CDR2 SYGVNS. Trimming removed 1 base at V and 6 bases at J, with 13 bases between. The CDR3 is 14 residues long. CDR3 residues: CASSESWSGFEQYF. CDR3 nucleotide sequence: TGTGCCAGCAGTGAATCTTGGTCGGGGTTCGAGCAGTACTTC.

On this clonotype itself: With a much larger clone just one base away, this may be a read error. This chain uses TRBV29-1 with TRBJ2-1, with 8 bases identical to TRBD1. Per germline, CDR1 SQVTM and CDR2 ANQGSEA. The CDR3 totals 14 residues. Trimming at V came to 7 bases and at J to 6 bases, leaving 11 bases not matched to a gene. The CDR3 region has the DNA TGCAGCGGGGGCGGCCAGGGGACAGGCAATGAGCAGTTCTTC. Translation: CSGGGQGTGNEQFF.

Ten or more counts support this clonotype. V usage is TRBV20-1 and J usage is TRBJ2-3; TRBD2 aligns across 8 bases. The CDR3 is 18 amino acids. V dropped 2 bases and J dropped 0; count of bases not matched to a gene: 13. Germline loops: CDR1 DFQATT, CDR2 SNEGSKA (reference sequence). The CDR3 bases are TGCAGTGCTAGATTACCCCAAGGGCGGGGGGCTAGCACAGATACGCAGTATTTT. Translated: CSARLPQGRGASTDTQYF.

In its sample, this clonotype was seen a few times. The rearrangement uses TRBV6-1 and TRBJ2-3, with D perhaps TRBD1 or TRBD2 (5 bases each). The germline V and J ends were trimmed by 6 bases and 0 bases, with 13 bases remaining between them. Per the germline V gene, CDR1 is MNHNS and CDR2 is SASEGT. This CDR3 has 15 amino acids. CDR3 nucleotides: TGTGCCAGCAGGATGGGGGATTCTAGCACAGATACGCAGTATTTT. Translated: CASRMGDSSTDTQYF.

J is TRBJ2-1 and V is TRBV12-3 or TRBV12-4; 7 nucleotides agree with TRBD1. There are 15 residues in the CDR3. The V segment lost 7 bases and the J segment 8 bases; nucleotides outside the gene matches: 14. The CDR3 here is CASNQIGGAGDEQFF. The CDR3 DNA is TGTGCCAGCAATCAGATAGGGGGCGCCGGCGATGAGCAGTTCTTC.

The V call is TRBV5-1, the J call TRBJ2-3; 9 bases line up with TRBD2. The CDR3 is made up of 17 amino acids. Germline V gives CDR1 SGHRS, CDR2 YFSETQ. The trim removed 0 bases at V and 2 bases at J, leaving 7 bases unmatched. DNA for the CDR3: TGCGCCAGCAGCTTGGGCCTAGCGGGGTTTTCCACAGATACGCAGTATTTT. It translates to CASSLGLAGFSTDTQYF.

The chain combines TRBV4-1 with TRBJ2-3; 9 bases agree with TRBD2. CDR1 is MGHRA, CDR2 YSYEKL, per germline. The trim removed 0 bases at V and 10 bases at J, leaving 8 bases unmatched. CDR3 size: 15 residues. CDR3 loop: CASSQEAIAGVSQYF. The CDR3 DNA sequence: TGCGCCAGCAGCCAAGAGGCGATAGCGGGGGTATCGCAGTATTTT.